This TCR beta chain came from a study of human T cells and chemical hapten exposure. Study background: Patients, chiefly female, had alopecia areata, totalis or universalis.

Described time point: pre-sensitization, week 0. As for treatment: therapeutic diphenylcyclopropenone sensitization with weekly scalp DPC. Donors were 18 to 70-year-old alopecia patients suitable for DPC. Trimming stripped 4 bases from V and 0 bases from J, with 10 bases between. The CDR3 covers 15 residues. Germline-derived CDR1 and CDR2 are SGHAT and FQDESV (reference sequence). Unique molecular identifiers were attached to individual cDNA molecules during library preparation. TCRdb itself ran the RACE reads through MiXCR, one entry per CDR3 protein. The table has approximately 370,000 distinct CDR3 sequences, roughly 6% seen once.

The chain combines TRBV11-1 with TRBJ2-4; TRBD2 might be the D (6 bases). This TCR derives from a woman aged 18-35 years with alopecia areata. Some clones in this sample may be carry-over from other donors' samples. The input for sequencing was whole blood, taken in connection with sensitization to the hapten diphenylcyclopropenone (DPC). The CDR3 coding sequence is TGTGCCAGCAGCTCCCGGGACTTAGCCAAAAACATTCAGTACTTC. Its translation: CASSSRDLAKNIQYF.